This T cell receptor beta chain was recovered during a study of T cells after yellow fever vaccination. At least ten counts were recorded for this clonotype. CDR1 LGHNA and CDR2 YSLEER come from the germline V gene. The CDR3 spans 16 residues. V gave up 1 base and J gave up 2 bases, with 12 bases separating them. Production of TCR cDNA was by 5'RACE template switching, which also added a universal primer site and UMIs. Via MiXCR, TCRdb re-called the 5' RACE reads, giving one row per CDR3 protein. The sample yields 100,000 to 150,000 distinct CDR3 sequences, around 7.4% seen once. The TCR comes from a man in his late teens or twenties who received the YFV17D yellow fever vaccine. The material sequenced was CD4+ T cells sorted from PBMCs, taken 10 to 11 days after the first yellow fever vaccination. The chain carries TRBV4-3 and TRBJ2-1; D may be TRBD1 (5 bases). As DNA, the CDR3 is TGCGCCAGCAGCCAAGTGACAGTTTATGCCTACAATGAGCAGTTCTTC. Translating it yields CASSQVTVYAYNEQFF.